Each of the 14 T cell receptor beta chains below was sequenced from the same sample in a study of PD-1 blockade in classical Hodgkin lymphoma. Assay used: immunoSEQ multiplex PCR; TCRdb lists only in-frame clones, some missing. This repertoire shows approximately 9,000 clones, around nine tenths found once; its top ten account for roughly 25%. As for time point: cycle 4 day 1 (C4D1), after less than 7 weeks of nivolumab. After autologous stem cell transplantation all patients relapsed, and prior brentuximab vedotin exposure differed between cohorts. The source was peripheral blood mononuclear cells (PBMCs), collected before the fourth cycle of nivolumab. Every receptor here comes from a human donor with classical Hodgkin lymphoma.

The chain uses TRBV10-3 and TRBJ1-5; TRBD1 is a possible D gene (5 bases). The CDR3 sequence is 14 residues long. In germline, CDR1 is ENHRY, CDR2 SYGVKD. V was trimmed by 2 bases and J by 0 bases, leaving 5 bases between them. The CDR3: CAISEGGSNQPQHF. CDR3 nucleotides: TGTGCCATCAGTGAGGGGGGTAGCAATCAGCCCCAGCATTTT.

The CDR3 loop is CASSPGTGIATNEKLFF. CDR3 nucleotides: TGTGCCAGCAGCCCAGGGACAGGGATTGCAACTAATGAAAAACTGTTTTTT. The chain recombines TRBV7-9 with TRBJ1-4; 9 nucleotides align to TRBD1. CDR1 and CDR2 (germline): SEHNR, FQNEAQ (reference sequence). The CDR3 length is 17 residues. Trimming cost V 5 bases and J 0 bases; bases outside gene matches: 7.

The rearrangement joins TRBV2 to TRBJ1-5, with 7 positions matching TRBD1. Trimming took 5 bases from V and 8 from J; bases not matched to a gene: 12. CDR1 is SNHLY, CDR2 FYNNEI, per germline. The CDR3 extends over 15 amino acids. The CDR3 loop is CASSLQGLDREPQHF. CDR3 DNA: TGTGCCAGCAGTTTACAGGGGTTGGATCGAGAGCCCCAGCATTTT.

The V and J genes are TRBV5-1 and TRBJ1-4, with 7 bases identical to TRBD1. J lost 6 bases, V lost 2 bases, and 4 bases had no gene match. Germline V gene lookup returns CDR1 SGHRS and CDR2 YFSETQ. This CDR3 has 14 residues. The CDR3 loop is CASSLQGSHEKLFF. Here the CDR3 DNA reads TGCGCCAGCAGCTTACAGGGGTCCCATGAAAAACTGTTTTTT.

This clone was seen only once. This chain uses TRBV27 with TRBJ1-4; weak D call: TRBD1 (6 bases). CDR1 is MNHEY and CDR2 is SMNVEV in the germline V gene (reference sequence). The CDR3 loop spans 13 amino acids. Between the trimmed V and J ends, which lost 8 bases and 4 bases, there was a span of 11 bases. CDR3 sequence reads: CASGQFFNEKLFF. The DNA of the CDR3 is TGTGCCAGCGGACAGTTCTTTAATGAAAAACTGTTTTTT.

The table lists this clone with a few counts. The chain has TRBV5-6 and TRBJ2-5, with 10 positions matching TRBD2. The CDR3 sequence is 17 residues long. Germline assignment: CDR1 SGHDT and CDR2 YYEEEE. V was pared by 1 base and J by 0 bases, with 6 bases of the junction left unmatched. CDR3 in amino acids: CASSLLGLAEYQETQYF. CDR3 nucleotides: TGTGCCAGCAGCTTGCTTGGACTAGCGGAGTACCAAGAGACCCAGTACTTC.

Here the CDR3 reads CASSYVIGGFYEQYF. CDR3 in DNA: TGTGCCAGCAGTTACGTTATCGGGGGCTTCTACGAGCAGTACTTC. The chain joins TRBV6-6 to TRBJ2-7, with D perhaps being TRBD1 or TRBD2 (6 bases each). The CDR3 contains 15 residues. V was pared by 2 bases and J by 3 bases, with 14 bases between. CDR1 is MNHNY, CDR2 SVGAGI, per germline (reference sequence).

J is TRBJ2-7 and V is TRBV29-1; D not resolved. Per germline, CDR1 SQVTM and CDR2 ANQGSEA. The V end was cut by 0 bases, the J end by 6 bases, with 12 bases between. The CDR3 has 13 residues. CDR3 amino acids: CSVEEVPGSEQYF. The CDR3 nucleotides read TGCAGCGTTGAAGAAGTCCCAGGCTCCGAGCAGTACTTC.

This chain joins TRBV4-3 and TRBJ2-7, with 11 bases that match TRBD1. This CDR3 spans 16 amino acids. CDR1 is LGHNA, CDR2 YSLEER, per germline. V lost 0 bases to trimming and J lost 2 bases; unmatched junction nucleotides: 3. The chain's CDR3 is CASSQDWGQGAYEQYF. The CDR3 nucleotides read TGCGCCAGCAGCCAAGATTGGGGACAGGGGGCCTACGAGCAGTACTTC.

This chain connects TRBV6-5 to TRBJ2-7, with 8 bases aligning to TRBD1. After removal of 2 bases from V and 13 bases from J, the junction contained 4 bases not matched to a gene. CDR1 and CDR2 from the germline V gene are MNHEY and SVGAGI. The CDR3 covers 11 residues. The CDR3 region has the DNA TGTGCCAGCAGTTACCGGGACAGGTTTTACTTC. Its translation is CASSYRDRFYF.

The chain employs TRBV5-1 and TRBJ2-7, with no clear D. This CDR3 is 12 amino acids long. V was pared by 3 bases and J by 3 bases, with 7 bases between. In germline, CDR1 is SGHRS, CDR2 YFSETQ. In DNA, the CDR3 is TGCGCCAGCAGCTCCAACTTCTACGAGCAGTACTTC. Translated, it gives CASSSNFYEQYF.

The chain is built from TRBV7-9 and TRBJ2-2; D is uncertain. The germline V gene has CDR1 SEHNR and CDR2 FQNEAQ (reference sequence). CDR3 length equals 14 residues. The V and J ends lost 3 bases and 1 base respectively, with 6 bases between them. The CDR3 here is CASSFGRNTGELFF. CDR3 coding DNA: TGTGCCAGCAGCTTTGGCAGGAACACCGGGGAGCTGTTTTTT. Full variable domain (rest looked up from reference TRBV7-9 and TRBJ2-2): DTGVSQNPRHKITKRGQNVTFRCDPISEHNRLYWYRQTLGQGPEFLTYFQNEAQLEKSRLLSDRFSAERPKGSFSTLEIQRTEQGDSAMYLCASSFGRNTGELFFGEGSRLTVL.

This clone was recorded a few times. The rearrangement uses TRBV6-5 and TRBJ1-1; D call uncertain. V shed 1 base and J shed 0 bases, with 9 bases lying between them. This CDR3 region has 15 residues. The germline CDR1 and CDR2 sequences are MNHEY and SVGAGI. CDR3 residues: CASSYFRAVNTEAFF. As DNA, the CDR3 is TGTGCCAGCAGTTACTTTAGGGCTGTGAACACTGAAGCTTTCTTT.

The rearrangement links TRBV10-3 to TRBJ1-2; D might be TRBD1 (5 bases). V shed 3 bases and J shed 6 bases, with 14 bases lying between them. The CDR3 covers 14 residues. Germline CDR1 ENHRY, CDR2 SYGVKD. The CDR3 region has the DNA TGTGCCATCAGTGAAACGGGGTGGGGGAATGGCTACACCTTC. The encoded protein is CAISETGWGNGYTF.